The clone carrying this T cell receptor (beta chain) was recorded a few times. The antigen is not known. This sample stems from a study of T cell repertoires in cytomegalovirus infection. In TCRdb, the reads were re-called with MiXCR into one record per CDR3 protein. The sample lists roughly 500,000 distinct CDR3 sequences, around 30% seen once, with roughly 15% in the top ten. Germline V gives CDR1 LNHDA, CDR2 SQIVND (reference sequence). V was clipped by 2 bases and J by 8 bases, with 10 bases between them. This CDR3 contains 14 residues. General study findings and limits: Clonotypes of TCR beta that were HLA-C-restricted and CMV-specific dominated the ex vivo response.

The clonotype was recovered from a human donor in good health (CMV status not recorded). Some clones in this sample may be carry-over from other donors' samples. V is TRBV19 and J is TRBJ1-6, with D maybe TRBD1 (6 bases). Material: cultured PBMCs, obtained from culture after CMV antigen stimulation. The CDR3 region is CASSIQGSDSPLHF. In DNA form, the CDR3 reads TGTGCCAGTAGTATACAGGGGAGTGATTCACCCCTCCACTTT. The complete variable domain, with remaining parts taken from reference TRBV19 and TRBJ1-6, reads DGGITQSPKYLFRKEGQNVTLSCEQNLNHDAMYWYRQDPGQGLRLIYYSQIVNDFQKGDIAEGYSVSREKKESFPLTVTSAQKNPTAFYLCASSIQGSDSPLHFGNGTRLTVT.